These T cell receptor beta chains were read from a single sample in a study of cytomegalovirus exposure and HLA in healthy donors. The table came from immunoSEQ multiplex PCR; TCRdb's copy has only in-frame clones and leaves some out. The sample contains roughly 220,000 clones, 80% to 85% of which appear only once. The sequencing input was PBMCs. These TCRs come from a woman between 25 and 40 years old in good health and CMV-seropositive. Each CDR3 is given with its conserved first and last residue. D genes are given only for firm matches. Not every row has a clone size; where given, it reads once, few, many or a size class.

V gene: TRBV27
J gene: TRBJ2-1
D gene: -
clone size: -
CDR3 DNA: TGTGCCAGCAGTCCTCCGCGACCGCGTTACTACAATGAGCAGTTCTTC
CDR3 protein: CASSPPRPRYYNEQFF

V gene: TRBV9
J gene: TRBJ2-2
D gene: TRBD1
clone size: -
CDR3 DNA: TGTGCCAGCAGCGGCCAGACAGGGAGTTCAACCGGGGAGCTGTTTTTT
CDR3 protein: CASSGQTGSSTGELFF

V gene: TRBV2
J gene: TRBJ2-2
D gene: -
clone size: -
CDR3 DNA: TGTGCCAGCAGTAAAATCTCCATCCAGGCCGGGGAGCTGTTTTTT
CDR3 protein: CASSKISIQAGELFF

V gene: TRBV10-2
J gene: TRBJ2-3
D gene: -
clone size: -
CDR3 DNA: TGCGCCAGCAGTAAGCGGGACAGGACAGATACGCAGTATTTT
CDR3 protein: CASSKRDRTDTQYF

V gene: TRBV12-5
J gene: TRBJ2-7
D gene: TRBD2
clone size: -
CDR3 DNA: TGTGCTAGTGGTTTGGTACTTAGCGGGGAGGGAAGCTCCTACGAGCAGTACTTC
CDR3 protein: CASGLVLSGEGSSYEQYF

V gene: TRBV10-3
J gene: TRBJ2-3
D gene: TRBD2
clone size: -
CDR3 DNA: TGTGCCATCAGTGGGGAGGGTAGCACAGATACGCAGTATTTT
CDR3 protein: CAISGEGSTDTQYF

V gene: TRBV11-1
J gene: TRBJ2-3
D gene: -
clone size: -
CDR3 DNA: TGTGCCAGCAGCTTAGACCGGGGAGAAGATACGCAGTATTTT
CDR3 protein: CASSLDRGEDTQYF

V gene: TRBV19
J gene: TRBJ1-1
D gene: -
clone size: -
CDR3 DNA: TGTGCCAGTAGTTGGGGGGCGGCCACTGAAGCTTTCTTT
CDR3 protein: CASSWGAATEAFF

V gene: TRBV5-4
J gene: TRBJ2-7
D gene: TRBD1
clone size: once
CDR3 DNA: TGTGCCAGCAGTCGTGCGACAGGGCGATCCGAGCAGTACTTC
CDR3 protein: CASSRATGRSEQYF

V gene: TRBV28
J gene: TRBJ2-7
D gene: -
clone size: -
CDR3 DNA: TGTGCCAGCACCCTAGCCGGGGCGACCTACGAGCAGTACTTC
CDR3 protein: CASTLAGATYEQYF

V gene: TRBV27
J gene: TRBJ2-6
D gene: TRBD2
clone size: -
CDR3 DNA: TGTGCCAGCAGTCCACTAGCGTTAAGCTCTGGGGCCAACGTCCTGACTTTC
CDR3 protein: CASSPLALSSGANVLTF

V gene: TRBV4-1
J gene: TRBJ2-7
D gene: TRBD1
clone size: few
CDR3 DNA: TGCGCCAGCAGCCAAGCCCGACAGGGATCGGGGAAGTACGAGCAGTACTTC
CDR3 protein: CASSQARQGSGKYEQYF

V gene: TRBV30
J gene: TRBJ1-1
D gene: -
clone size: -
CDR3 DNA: TGTGCCTGGAGTGAACAACGGGGGACTGAAGCTTTCTTT
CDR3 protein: CAWSEQRGTEAFF

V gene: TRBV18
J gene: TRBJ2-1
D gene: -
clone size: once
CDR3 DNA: TGTGCCAGCTCACCCGCCTCGAGGGATGGGAATGAGCAGTTCTTC
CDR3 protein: CASSPASRDGNEQFF

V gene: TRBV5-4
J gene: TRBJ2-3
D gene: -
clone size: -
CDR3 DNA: TGTGCCAGCAGTCCTCAAGCGCGGGGCACAGATACGCAGTATTTT
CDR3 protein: CASSPQARGTDTQYF

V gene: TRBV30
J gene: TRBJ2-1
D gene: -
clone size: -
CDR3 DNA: TGTGCCTGGAGTCGAGGTCAATCCTACAATGAGCAGTTCTTC
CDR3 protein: CAWSRGQSYNEQFF

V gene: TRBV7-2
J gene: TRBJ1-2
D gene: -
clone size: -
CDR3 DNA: TGTGCCAGCAGCTCCCCGGAGATAGCGGACTACACCTTC
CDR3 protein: CASSSPEIADYTF

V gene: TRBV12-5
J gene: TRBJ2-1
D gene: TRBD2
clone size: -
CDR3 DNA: TGTGCTAGTGGTTTGGTGGTGGGAGGGGAAAACAATGAGCAGTTCTTC
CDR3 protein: CASGLVVGGENNEQFF

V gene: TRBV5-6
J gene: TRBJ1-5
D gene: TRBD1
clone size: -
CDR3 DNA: TGTGCCAGCAGCTCGGCCCAGGACAGGGATAATCAGCCCCAGCATTTT
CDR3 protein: CASSSAQDRDNQPQHF

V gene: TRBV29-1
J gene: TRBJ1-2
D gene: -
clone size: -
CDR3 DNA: TGCAGCGTTGGCCGACAGGCGGAGGGCTACACCTTC
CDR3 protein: CSVGRQAEGYTF

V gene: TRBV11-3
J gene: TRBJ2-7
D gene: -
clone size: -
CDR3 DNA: TGTGCCAGCAGCTTATGGGCAGGGGCCTACGAGCAGTACTTC
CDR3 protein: CASSLWAGAYEQYF

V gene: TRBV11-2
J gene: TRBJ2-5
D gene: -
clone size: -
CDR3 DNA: TGTGCCAGCAGCTTAGGGCGGATCCAAGAGACCCAGTACTTC
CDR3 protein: CASSLGRIQETQYF

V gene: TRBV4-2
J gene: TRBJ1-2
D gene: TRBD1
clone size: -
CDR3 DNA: TGTGCCAGCAGCCAGACGGACAGGGAAAACTATGGCTACACCTTC
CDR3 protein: CASSQTDRENYGYTF

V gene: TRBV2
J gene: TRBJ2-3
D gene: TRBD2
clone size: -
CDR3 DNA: TGTGCCAGCAGTGAATGGACTAGCGGCACAGATACGCAGTATTTT
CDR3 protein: CASSEWTSGTDTQYF

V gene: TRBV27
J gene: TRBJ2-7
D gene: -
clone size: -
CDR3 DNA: TGTGCCAGCAGTTTATCTCCAGGTCCCCTCTACGAGCAGTACTTC
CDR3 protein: CASSLSPGPLYEQYF

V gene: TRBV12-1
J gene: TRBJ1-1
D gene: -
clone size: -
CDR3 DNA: TGTGCCAGCAGCTTTAAGGGGGCGAACACTGAAGCTTTCTTT
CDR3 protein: CASSFKGANTEAFF

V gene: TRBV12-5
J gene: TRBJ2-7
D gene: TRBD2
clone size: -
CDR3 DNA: TGTGCTAGTGGTTTCCTATCTTTAGCGGGAGGGCCAGCGCAGCAGTACTTC
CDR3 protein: CASGFLSLAGGPAQQYF

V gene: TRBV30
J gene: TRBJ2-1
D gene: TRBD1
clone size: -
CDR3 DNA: TGTGCCTGGAACAGGGGGCCCCTCAATGAGCAGTTCTTC
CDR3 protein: CAWNRGPLNEQFF

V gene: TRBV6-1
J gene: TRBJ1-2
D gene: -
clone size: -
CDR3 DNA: TGTGCCAGCAGTGCTTCGTCACCCCCGAGGGGCTACACCTTC
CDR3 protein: CASSASSPPRGYTF

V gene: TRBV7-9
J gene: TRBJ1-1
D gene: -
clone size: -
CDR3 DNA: TGTGCCAGCAGCGCCAGTGGGGGGGGCGCGGGCACTGAAGCTTTCTTT
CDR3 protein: CASSASGGGAGTEAFF

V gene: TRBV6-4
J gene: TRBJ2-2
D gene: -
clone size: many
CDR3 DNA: TGTGCCAGCAGTGCGGGCAACACCGGGGAGCTGTTTTTT
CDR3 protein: CASSAGNTGELFF

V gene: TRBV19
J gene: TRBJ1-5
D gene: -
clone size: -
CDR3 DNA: TGTGCCAGTAGCAACAGGGTCAATCAGCCCCAGCATTTT
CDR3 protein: CASSNRVNQPQHF

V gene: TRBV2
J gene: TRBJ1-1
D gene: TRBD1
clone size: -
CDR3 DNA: TGTGCCAGCAGCGACCAGCCGACAGGGCGCGCTGAAGCTTTCTTT
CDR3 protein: CASSDQPTGRAEAFF

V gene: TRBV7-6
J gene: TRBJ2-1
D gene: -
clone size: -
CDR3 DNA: TGTGCCAGCAGCTTGTCTCAGGCCGACAATGAGCAGTTCTTC
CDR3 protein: CASSLSQADNEQFF

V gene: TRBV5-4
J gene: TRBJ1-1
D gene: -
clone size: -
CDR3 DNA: TGTGCCAGCAGCTCGAGGGGGGGCCTGAACACTGAAGCTTTCTTT
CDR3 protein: CASSSRGGLNTEAFF

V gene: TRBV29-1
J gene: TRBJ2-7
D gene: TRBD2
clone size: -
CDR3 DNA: TGCAGCGTTGAGTCGCGGGAGGGCCCCCTTGCCTTC
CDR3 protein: CSVESREGPLAF

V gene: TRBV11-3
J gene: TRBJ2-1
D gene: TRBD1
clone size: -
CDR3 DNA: TGTGCCAGCAGCGCGCGGACAGGGGACTCCTACAATGAGCAGTTCTTC
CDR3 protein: CASSARTGDSYNEQFF

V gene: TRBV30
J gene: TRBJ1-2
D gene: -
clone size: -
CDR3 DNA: TGTGCCTGGAGTGGGGGCTATGGCTACACCTTC
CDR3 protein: CAWSGGYGYTF

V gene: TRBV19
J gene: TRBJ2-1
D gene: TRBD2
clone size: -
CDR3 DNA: TGTGCCAGTAGCCTGGTCGGGTTGGGAGGGTCGTTCTTTGAGCAGTTCTTC
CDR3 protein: CASSLVGLGGSFFEQFF

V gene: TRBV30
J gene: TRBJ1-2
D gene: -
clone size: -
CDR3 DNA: TGTGCCTGGATCAACGGCGGGGGAAATGGCTACACCTTC
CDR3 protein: CAWINGGGNGYTF

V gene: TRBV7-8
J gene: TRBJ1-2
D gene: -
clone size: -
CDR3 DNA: TGTGCCAGCAGCCCCCGGGAGGGGGTGGGGGATGGCTACACCTTC
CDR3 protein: CASSPREGVGDGYTF

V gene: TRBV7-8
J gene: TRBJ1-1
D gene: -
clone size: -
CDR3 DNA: TGTGCCAGCAGCTGGGGCACGAACACTGAAGCTTTCTTT
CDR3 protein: CASSWGTNTEAFF

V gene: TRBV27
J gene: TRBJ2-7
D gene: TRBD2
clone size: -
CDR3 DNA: TGTGCCAGCAGTTTGGTAGCGGGGTCCATGTACGAGCAGTACTTC
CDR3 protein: CASSLVAGSMYEQYF

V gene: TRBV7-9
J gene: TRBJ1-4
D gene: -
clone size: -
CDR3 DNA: TGTGCCAGCAGCGTACAGGGTCCAACTAATGAAAAACTGTTTTTT
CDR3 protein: CASSVQGPTNEKLFF

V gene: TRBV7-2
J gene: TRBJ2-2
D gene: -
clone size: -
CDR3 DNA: TGTGCCAGCAGCCTAAGGGGGATCAACACCGGGGAGCTGTTTTTT
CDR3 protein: CASSLRGINTGELFF

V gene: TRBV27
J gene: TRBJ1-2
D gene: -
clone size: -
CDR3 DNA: TGTGCCACCCGGGGCAGTAACTATGGCTACACCTTC
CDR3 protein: CATRGSNYGYTF

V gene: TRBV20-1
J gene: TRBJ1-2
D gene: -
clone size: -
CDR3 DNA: TGCAGTGCTAGAGTCCATGGCTACACCTTC
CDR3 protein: CSARVHGYTF

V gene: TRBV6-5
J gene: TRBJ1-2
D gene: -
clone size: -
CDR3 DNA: TGTGCCAGCAGTTACTCCCGGGCTAACTATGGCTACACCTTC
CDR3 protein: CASSYSRANYGYTF